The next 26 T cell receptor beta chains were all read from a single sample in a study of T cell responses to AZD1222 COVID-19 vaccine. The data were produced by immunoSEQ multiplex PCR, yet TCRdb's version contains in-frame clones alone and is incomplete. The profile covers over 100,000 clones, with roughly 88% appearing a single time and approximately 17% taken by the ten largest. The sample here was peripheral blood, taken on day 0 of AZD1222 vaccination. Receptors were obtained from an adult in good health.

Written as DNA, the CDR3 is TGTGCCAGCAGGCCAATCAACACTGAAGCTTTCTTT. The encoded protein is CASRPINTEAFF. V is TRBV9 and J is TRBJ1-1; D is undetermined. Germline loops: CDR1 SGDLS, CDR2 YYNGEE. The CDR3 contains 12 residues. Trimming took off 5 bases at V and 2 bases at J, with 7 bases between the two ends.

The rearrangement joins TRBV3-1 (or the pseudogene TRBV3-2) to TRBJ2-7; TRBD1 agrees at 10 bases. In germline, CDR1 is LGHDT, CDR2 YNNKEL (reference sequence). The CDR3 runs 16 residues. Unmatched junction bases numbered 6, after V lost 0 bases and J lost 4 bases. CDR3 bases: TGTGCCAGCAGCCAAGATCGGGGACAGGGGAGATACGAGCAGTACTTC. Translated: CASSQDRGQGRYEQYF.

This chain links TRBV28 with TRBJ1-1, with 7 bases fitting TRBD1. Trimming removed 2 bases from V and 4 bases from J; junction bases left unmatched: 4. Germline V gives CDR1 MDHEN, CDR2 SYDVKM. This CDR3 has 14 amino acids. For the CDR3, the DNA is TGTGCCAGCAGTTTAGACAGGGTGGCCACTGAAGCTTTCTTT. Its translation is CASSLDRVATEAFF.

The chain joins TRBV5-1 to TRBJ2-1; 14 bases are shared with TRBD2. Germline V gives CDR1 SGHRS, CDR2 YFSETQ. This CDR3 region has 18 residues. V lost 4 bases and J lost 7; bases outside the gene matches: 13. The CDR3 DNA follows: TGCGCCAGCAGCCCAGCCGCGGGGACTAGCGGGGGCCATAATGAGCAGTTCTTC. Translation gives CASSPAAGTSGGHNEQFF.

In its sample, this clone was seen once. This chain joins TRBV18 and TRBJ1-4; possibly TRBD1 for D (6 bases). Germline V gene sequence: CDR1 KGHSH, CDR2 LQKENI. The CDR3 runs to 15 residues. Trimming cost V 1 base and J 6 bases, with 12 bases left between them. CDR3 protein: CASSPRGGGDEKLFF. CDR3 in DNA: TGTGCCAGCTCACCACGAGGGGGAGGAGATGAAAAACTGTTTTTT.

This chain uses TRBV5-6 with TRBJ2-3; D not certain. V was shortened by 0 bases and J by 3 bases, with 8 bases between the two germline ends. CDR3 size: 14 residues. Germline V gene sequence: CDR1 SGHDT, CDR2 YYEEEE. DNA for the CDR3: TGTGCCAGCAGCTTGGCAGATCATACAGATACGCAGTATTTT. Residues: CASSLADHTDTQYF.

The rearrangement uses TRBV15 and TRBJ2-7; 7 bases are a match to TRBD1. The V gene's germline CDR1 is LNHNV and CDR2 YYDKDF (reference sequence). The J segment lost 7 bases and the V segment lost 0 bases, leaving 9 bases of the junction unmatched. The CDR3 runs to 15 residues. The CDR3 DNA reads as TGTGCCACCAGCAGAGACCCCGCTCCAGGGGGTGAGCAGTACGTC. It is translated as CATSRDPAPGGEQYV.

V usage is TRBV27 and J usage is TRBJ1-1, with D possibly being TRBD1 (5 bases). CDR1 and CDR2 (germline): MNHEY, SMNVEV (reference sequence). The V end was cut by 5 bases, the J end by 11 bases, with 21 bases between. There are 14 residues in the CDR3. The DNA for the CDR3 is TGTGCCAGCAGTCCCCCCGGAGGGGTCCTTGGGGCTTTCTTT. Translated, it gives CASSPPGGVLGAFF.

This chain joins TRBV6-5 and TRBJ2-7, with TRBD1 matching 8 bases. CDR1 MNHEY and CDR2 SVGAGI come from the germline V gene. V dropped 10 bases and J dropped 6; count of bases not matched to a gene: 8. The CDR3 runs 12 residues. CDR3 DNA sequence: TGTGCCACCCGGACAGGGCCCGCCGAGCAGTACTTC. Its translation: CATRTGPAEQYF.

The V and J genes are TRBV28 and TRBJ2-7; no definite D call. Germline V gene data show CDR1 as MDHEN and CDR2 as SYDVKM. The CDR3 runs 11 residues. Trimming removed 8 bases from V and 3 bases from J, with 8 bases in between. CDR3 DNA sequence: TGTGCCAGCGCCGATCGCTACGAGCAGTACTTC. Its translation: CASADRYEQYF. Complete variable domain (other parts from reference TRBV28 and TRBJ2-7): DVKVTQSSRYLVKRTGEKVFLECVQDMDHENMFWYRQDPGLGLRLIYFSYDVKMKEKGDIPEGYSVSREKKERFSLILESASTNQTSMYLCASADRYEQYFGPGTRLTVT.

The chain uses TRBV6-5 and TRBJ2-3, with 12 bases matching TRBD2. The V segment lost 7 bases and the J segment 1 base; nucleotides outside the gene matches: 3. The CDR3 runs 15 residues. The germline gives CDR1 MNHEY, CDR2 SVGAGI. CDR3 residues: CASTASGGGTDTQYF. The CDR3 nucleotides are TGTGCCAGCACCGCTAGCGGGGGGGGCACAGATACGCAGTATTTT.

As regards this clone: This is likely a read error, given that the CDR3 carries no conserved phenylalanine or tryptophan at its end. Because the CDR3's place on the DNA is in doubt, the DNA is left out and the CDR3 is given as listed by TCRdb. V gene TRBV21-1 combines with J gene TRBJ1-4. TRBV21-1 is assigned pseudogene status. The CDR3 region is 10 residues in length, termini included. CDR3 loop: CASIPGQRGL.

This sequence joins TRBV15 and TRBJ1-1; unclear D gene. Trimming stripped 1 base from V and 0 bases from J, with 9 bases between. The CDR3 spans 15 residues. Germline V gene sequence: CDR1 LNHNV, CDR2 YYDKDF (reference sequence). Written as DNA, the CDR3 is TGTGCCACCAGCAGAGTCGCATTTATGAACACTGAAGCTTTCTTT. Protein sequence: CATSRVAFMNTEAFF.

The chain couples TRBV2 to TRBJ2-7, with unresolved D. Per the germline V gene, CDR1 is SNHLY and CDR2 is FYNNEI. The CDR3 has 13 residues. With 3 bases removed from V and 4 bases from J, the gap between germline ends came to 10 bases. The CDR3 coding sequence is TGTGCCAGCAGTGATCCCGGGTCATACGAGCAGTACGTC. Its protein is CASSDPGSYEQYV.

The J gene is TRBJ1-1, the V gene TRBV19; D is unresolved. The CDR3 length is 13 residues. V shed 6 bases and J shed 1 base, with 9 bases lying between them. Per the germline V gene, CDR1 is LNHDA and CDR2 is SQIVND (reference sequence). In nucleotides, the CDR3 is TGTGCCAGTAGGACACCGAAGAACACTGAAGCTTTCTTT. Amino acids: CASRTPKNTEAFF. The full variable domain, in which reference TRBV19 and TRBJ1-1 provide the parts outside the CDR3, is DGGITQSPKYLFRKEGQNVTLSCEQNLNHDAMYWYRQDPGQGLRLIYYSQIVNDFQKGDIAEGYSVSREKKESFPLTVTSAQKNPTAFYLCASRTPKNTEAFFGQGTRLTVV.

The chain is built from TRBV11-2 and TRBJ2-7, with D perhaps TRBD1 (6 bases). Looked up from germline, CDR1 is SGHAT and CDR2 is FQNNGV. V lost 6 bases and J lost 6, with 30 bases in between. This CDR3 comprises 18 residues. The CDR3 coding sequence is TGTGCCAGCAGACATCCGGGGACACCCTTTGGATCCTTTTCCGAGCAGTACGTC. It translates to CASRHPGTPFGSFSEQYV.

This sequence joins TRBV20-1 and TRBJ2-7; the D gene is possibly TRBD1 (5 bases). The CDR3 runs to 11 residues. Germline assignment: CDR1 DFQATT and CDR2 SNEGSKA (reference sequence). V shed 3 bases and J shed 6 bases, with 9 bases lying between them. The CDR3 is CSASTGSEQYF. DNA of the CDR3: TGCAGTGCTAGTACAGGTTCCGAGCAGTACTTC.

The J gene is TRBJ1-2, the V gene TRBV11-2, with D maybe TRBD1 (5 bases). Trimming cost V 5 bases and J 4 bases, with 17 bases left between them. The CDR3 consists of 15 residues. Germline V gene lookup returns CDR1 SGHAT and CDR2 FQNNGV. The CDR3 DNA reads TGTGCCAGCAGCCCCTCCGGGGGGGTGGGCTATGGCTACACCTTC. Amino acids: CASSPSGGVGYGYTF.

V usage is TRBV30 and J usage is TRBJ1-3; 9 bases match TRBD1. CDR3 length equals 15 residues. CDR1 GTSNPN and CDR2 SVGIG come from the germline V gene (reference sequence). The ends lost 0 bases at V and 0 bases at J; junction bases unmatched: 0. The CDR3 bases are TGTGCCTGGAGTGTGACAGGGGGCTCTGGAAACACCATATATTTT. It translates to CAWSVTGGSGNTIYF.

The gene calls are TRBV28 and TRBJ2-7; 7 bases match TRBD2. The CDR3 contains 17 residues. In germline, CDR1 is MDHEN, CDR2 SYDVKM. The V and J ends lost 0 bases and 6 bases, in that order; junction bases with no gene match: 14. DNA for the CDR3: TGTGCCAGCAGTTTATGGGCTAGCGGAAGCGCCCCTACCGAGCAGTACTTC. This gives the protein CASSLWASGSAPTEQYF.

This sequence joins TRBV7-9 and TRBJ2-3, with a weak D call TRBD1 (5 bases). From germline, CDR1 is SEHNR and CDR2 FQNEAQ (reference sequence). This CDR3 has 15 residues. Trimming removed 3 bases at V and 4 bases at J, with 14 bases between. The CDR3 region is CASSFLGAEADTQYF. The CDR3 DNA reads TGTGCCAGCAGCTTCCTAGGGGCAGAGGCAGATACGCAGTATTTT. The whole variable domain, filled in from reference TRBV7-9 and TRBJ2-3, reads DTGVSQNPRHKITKRGQNVTFRCDPISEHNRLYWYRQTLGQGPEFLTYFQNEAQLEKSRLLSDRFSAERPKGSFSTLEIQRTEQGDSAMYLCASSFLGAEADTQYFGPGTRLTVL.

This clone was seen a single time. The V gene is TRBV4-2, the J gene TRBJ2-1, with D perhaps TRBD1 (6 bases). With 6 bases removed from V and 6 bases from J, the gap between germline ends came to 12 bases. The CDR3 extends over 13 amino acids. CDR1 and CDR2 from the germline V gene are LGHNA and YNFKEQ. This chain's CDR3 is CASRGAALNEQFF. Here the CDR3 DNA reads TGTGCCAGCAGGGGGGCGGCTCTCAATGAGCAGTTCTTC.

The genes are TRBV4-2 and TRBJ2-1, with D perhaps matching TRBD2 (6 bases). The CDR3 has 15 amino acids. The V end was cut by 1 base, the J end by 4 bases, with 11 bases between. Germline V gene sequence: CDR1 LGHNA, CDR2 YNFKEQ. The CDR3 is CASSQAGEVYNEQFF. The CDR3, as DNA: TGTGCCAGCAGCCAAGCCGGGGAGGTATACAATGAGCAGTTCTTC.

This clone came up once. CDR3 in DNA: TGTGCCAGCAGCTTCGGACAGGGGGAAGGCTCCGAGCAGTACTTC. Amino acid sequence: CASSFGQGEGSEQYF. The rearrangement uses TRBV7-8 and TRBJ2-7, with 10 bases matching TRBD1. The CDR3 loop spans 15 amino acids. V shed 3 bases and J 6 bases; nucleotides not matched to a gene: 8. Germline V gene data show CDR1 as SGHVS and CDR2 as FQNEAQ.

CDR3 amino acids: CASSVVYGGTSGEGEQYF. The CDR3 DNA sequence: TGTGCCAGCAGCGTAGTGTATGGGGGGACTAGCGGGGAGGGTGAGCAGTACTTC. The V call is TRBV9, the J call TRBJ2-7; 13 nucleotides align to TRBD2. The V gene's germline CDR1 is SGDLS and CDR2 YYNGEE. This CDR3 has 18 residues. J gave up 7 bases and V 0 bases, and 13 bases lay outside the gene matches.

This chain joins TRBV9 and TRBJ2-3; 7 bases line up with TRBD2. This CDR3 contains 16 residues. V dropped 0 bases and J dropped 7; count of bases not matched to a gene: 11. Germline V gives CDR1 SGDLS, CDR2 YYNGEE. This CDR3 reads CASSVEGGGSYNTQYF. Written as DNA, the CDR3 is TGTGCCAGCAGCGTAGAGGGCGGCGGGAGCTACAATACGCAGTATTTT.